The rows below give T cell receptor beta chains drawn from one sample of a study of glioma-infiltrating T cells after dendritic cell vaccination. TCRdb's table, derived via immunoSEQ multiplex PCR, lists solely in-frame clones and lacks some. Here the sample spans more than 95,000 clones, 90% being singletons. This material consisted of blood, taken after dendritic cell vaccination. These receptors were taken from a human donor with glioblastoma. CDR3s include the opening cysteine and the closing phenylalanine or tryptophan. The D gene is left open where the match is weak. For some rows the clone size is stated as once, few or many, or as a class when expanded; others skip it.

V	D	size	J	CDR3
TRBV6-1	TRBD1	NA	TRBJ2-7	CASSEGGQGNEQYF
TRBV5-8	TRBD2	NA	TRBJ2-2	CASSLGAGVHTGELFF
TRBV13	NA	NA	TRBJ2-2	CASSRRNTGELFF
TRBV4-1	TRBD1	NA	TRBJ1-6	CASSQEGDRVSPLHF
TRBV4-1	NA	few	TRBJ2-7	CASSQATGQNYEQYF
TRBV7-3	TRBD1	NA	TRBJ1-1	CASSPGSGTGNTEAFF
TRBV30	NA	NA	TRBJ2-7	CAWSVPGGSYEQYF
TRBV7-9	TRBD1	NA	TRBJ1-6	CASRDTGGSSPLHF
TRBV5-4	NA	NA	TRBJ1-3	CASSFGGNSGNTIYF
TRBV10-1	TRBD1	NA	TRBJ2-3	CASSEDRGSTDTQYF
TRBV5-4	NA	NA	TRBJ1-3	CASSLGGGSLSGNTIYF
TRBV4-2	TRBD1	NA	TRBJ1-3	CASSQPGQVHSGNTIYF
TRBV10-3	TRBD2	NA	TRBJ2-3	CAISVAGDRPDTQYF
TRBV25-1	NA	NA	TRBJ1-2	CASSVWGEDGYTF
TRBV5-1	TRBD1	NA	TRBJ2-1	CASSLTGGSYNEQFF
TRBV25-1	NA	NA	TRBJ1-3	CASSEPGVDTIYF
TRBV30	TRBD1	NA	TRBJ2-5	CAWSVPGQGAGKTQYF
TRBV2	TRBD1	NA	TRBJ2-7	CASSRQGKQYF
TRBV6-1	TRBD2	NA	TRBJ2-7	CASSEWLAGGAYEQYF
TRBV27	TRBD1	NA	TRBJ1-5	CASSNRGLGNQPQHF
TRBV16	NA	few	TRBJ1-4	CASSQWAMEKLFF
TRBV5-8	NA	NA	TRBJ1-3	CASSFGDFSGNTIYF
TRBV19	TRBD2	NA	TRBJ2-1	CASSNGLAGNEQFF
TRBV7-2	NA	NA	TRBJ1-1	CASSSTVLFFF
TRBV5-1	NA	NA	TRBJ1-1	CASRGQANMNTEAFF
TRBV2	NA	NA	TRBJ1-5	CASSERDSPINQPQHF
TRBV5-1	TRBD2	NA	TRBJ2-1	CASSFEGTTSGDEQFF
TRBV6-5	NA	NA	TRBJ1-1	CASSKQANTEAFF
TRBV5-1	TRBD1	NA	TRBJ2-7	CASSWDSDSSYEQYF
TRBV5-5	TRBD1	NA	TRBJ1-6	CASSLAGGRAPLHF
TRBV7-8	NA	NA	TRBJ2-5	CASSLSTRTETQYF
TRBV6-1	NA	NA	TRBJ1-3	CASSQTSGNTIYF
TRBV11-2	TRBD1	NA	TRBJ2-7	CASSKDRGVPYEQYF
TRBV5-6	TRBD2	NA	TRBJ2-7	CASSSPGTSGRDEQYF
TRBV11-3	TRBD2	NA	TRBJ2-1	CASSEGLAGAANEQFF
TRBV30	NA	NA	TRBJ2-7	CAWSGEVLYEQYF
TRBV19	NA	NA	TRBJ1-5	CASSISGNQPQHF
TRBV6-4	TRBD2	NA	TRBJ2-1	CASSDWSGGYNEQFF
TRBV7-9	NA	few	TRBJ1-1	CASRLLREETEAFF
TRBV9	NA	NA	TRBJ2-2	CASSARPGFPNTGELFF
TRBV2	TRBD1	NA	TRBJ1-5	CASNQGEGPNQPQHF
TRBV5-8	NA	NA	TRBJ1-4	CASSFLTNEKLFF
TRBV28	NA	NA	TRBJ2-3	CASSLAGAQLKDTQYF
TRBV18	TRBD1	NA	TRBJ1-5	CASSPPSPGQGSLPQHF
TRBV19	NA	NA	TRBJ1-2	CASSGGVRGYTF
TRBV12-5	TRBD2	NA	TRBJ2-7	CASGLSGRDEQYF
TRBV5-1	NA	few	TRBJ1-1	CASNHDWGDLAEAFF
TRBV10-3	NA	NA	TRBJ2-1	CAISESRGNEQFF
TRBV9	TRBD1	NA	TRBJ1-6	CASSDGHSGQGNSPLHF
TRBV5-4	NA	NA	TRBJ1-2	CASSSPGTYGYTF
TRBV7-2	NA	few	TRBJ2-1	CASSLDGGPTSYNEQFF
TRBV9	TRBD1	NA	TRBJ2-5	CASSVQGAKETQYF
TRBV2	NA	NA	TRBJ1-4	CASSDKSGEKLFF
TRBV5-4	NA	NA	TRBJ2-3	CASSTLRGDTQYF
TRBV9	TRBD2	few	TRBJ2-3	CASSVRSSGGTDTQYF